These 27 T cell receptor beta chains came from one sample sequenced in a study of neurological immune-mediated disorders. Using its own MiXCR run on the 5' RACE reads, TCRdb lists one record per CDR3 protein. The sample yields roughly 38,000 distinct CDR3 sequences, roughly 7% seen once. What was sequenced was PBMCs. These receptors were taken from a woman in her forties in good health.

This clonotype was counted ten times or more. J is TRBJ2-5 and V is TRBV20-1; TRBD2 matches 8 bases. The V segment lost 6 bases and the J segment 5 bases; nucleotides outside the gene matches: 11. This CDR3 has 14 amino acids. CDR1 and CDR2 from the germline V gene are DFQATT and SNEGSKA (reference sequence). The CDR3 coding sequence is TGCAGTGCGGGGGTGGTAGCGGGGAGGGAGACCCAGTACTTC. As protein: CSAGVVAGRETQYF.

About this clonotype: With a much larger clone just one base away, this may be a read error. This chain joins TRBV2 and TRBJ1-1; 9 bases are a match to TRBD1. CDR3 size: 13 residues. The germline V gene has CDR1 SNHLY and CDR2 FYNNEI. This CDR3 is CASKQGANTDAFF. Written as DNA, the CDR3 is TGTGCCAGCAAACAGGGGGCTAACACTGATGCTTTCTTT.

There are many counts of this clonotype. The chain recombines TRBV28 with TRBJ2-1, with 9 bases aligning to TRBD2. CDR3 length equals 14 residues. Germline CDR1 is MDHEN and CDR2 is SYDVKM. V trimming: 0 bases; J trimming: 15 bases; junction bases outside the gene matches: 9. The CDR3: CASSLWAGGPGGFF. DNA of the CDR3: TGTGCCAGCAGTTTATGGGCGGGAGGGCCAGGAGGGTTCTTC.

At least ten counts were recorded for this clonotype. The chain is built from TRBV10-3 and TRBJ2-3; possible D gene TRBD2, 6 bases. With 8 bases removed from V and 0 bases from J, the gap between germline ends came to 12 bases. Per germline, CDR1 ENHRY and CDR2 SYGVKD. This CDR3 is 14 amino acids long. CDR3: CAIGGVRSTDTQYF. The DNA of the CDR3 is TGTGCCATCGGCGGGGTGAGGAGCACAGATACGCAGTATTTT.

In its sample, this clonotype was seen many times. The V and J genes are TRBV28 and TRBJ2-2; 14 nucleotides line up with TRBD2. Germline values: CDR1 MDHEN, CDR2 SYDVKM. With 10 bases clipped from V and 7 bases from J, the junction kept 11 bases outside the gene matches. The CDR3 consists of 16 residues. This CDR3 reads CATLTSGRARGGELFF. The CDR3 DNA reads TGTGCCACCTTGACTAGCGGGAGGGCCAGAGGCGGGGAGCTGTTTTTT.

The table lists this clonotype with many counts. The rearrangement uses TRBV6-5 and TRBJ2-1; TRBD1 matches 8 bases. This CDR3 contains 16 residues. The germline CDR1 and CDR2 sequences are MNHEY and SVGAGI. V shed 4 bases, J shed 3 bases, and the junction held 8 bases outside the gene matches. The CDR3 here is CASSSSQGAYYNEQFF. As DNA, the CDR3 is TGTGCCAGCAGTTCGTCCCAGGGGGCCTACTACAATGAGCAGTTCTTC.

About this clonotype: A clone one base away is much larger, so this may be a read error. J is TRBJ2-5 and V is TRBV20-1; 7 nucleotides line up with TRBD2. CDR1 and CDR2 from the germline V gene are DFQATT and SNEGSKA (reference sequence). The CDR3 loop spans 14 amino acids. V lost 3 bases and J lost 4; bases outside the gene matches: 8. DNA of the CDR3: TGCAGTGCTAGTTCCGGGAGGTCGGGAGAGACCCAGTACTTC. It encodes CSASSGRSGETQYF.

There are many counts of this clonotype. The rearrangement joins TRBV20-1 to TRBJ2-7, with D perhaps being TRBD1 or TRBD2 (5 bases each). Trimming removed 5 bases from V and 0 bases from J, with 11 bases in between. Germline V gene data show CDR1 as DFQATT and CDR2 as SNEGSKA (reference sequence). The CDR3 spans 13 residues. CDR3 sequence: CSAGDGPSYEQYF. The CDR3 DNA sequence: TGCAGTGCTGGGGACGGACCCTCCTACGAGCAGTACTTC.

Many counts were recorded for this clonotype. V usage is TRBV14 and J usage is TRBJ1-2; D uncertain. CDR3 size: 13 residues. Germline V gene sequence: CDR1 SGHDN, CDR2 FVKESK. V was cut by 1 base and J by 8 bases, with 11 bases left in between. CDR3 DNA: TGTGCCAGCAGCCAAGGGTTGGTATCAGGCTACACCTTC. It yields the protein CASSQGLVSGYTF.

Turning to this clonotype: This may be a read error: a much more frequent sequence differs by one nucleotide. The CDR3 nucleotides read TGTGTCAGCAGCTTAGATCCGGCGGCGGATACGCAGTATTTT. As protein: CVSSLDPAADTQYF. This chain joins TRBV7-2 and TRBJ2-3; D uncertain. Germline CDR1 is SGHTA and CDR2 is FQGNSA. The CDR3 extends over 14 amino acids.

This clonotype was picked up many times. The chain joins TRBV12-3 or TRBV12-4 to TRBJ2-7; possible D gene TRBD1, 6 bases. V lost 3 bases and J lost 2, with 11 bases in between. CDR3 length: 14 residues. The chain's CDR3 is CASSLARQAYEQYF. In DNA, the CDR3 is TGTGCCAGCAGTTTGGCCCGACAGGCCTACGAGCAGTACTTC.

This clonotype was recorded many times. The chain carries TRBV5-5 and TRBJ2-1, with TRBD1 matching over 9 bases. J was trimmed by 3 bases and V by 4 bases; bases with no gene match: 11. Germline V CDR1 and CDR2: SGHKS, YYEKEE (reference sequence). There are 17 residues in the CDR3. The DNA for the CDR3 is TGTGCCAGCAGCCCGGGACAGGGAATTGGTCTCTACAATGAGCAGTTCTTC. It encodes CASSPGQGIGLYNEQFF.

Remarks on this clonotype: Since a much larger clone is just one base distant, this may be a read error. The CDR3 DNA is TGCAGTGCCTGTGACCGGGAGACCCAGTACTTC. As protein: CSACDRETQYF. The J gene is TRBJ2-5, the V gene TRBV20-1, with D unresolved. Germline V gene data show CDR1 as DFQATT and CDR2 as SNEGSKA (reference sequence). CDR3 length equals 11 residues. The V end lost 6 bases, the J end lost 5 bases, and 10 bases lay between the germline ends.

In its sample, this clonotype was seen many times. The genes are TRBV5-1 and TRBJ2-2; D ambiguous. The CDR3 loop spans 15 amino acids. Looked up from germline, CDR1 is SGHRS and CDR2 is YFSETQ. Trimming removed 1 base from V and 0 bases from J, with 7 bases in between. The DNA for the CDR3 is TGCGCCAGCAGCTTGAAAGCGTCGAACACCGGGGAGCTGTTTTTT. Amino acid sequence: CASSLKASNTGELFF.

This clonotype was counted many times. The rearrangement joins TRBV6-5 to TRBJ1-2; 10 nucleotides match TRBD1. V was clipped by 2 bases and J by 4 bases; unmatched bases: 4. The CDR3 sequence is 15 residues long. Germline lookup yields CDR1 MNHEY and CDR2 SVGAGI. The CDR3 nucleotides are TGTGCCAGCAGTTACCGGGACAGGGGAGGCTATGGCTACACCTTC. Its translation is CASSYRDRGGYGYTF.

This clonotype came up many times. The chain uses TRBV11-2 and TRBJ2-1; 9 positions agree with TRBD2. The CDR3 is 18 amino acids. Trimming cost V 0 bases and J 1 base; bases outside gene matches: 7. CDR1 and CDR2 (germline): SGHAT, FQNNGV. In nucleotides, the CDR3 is TGTGCCAGCAGCTTAGATGCGACTAGCGGCTGGTCCTACAATGAGCAGTTCTTC. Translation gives CASSLDATSGWSYNEQFF.

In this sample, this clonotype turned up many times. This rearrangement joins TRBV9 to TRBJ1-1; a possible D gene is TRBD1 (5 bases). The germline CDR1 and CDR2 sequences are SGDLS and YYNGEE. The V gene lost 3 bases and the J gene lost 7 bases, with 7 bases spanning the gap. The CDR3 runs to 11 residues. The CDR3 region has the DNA TGTGCCAGCAGCGCTGGGGGTGAAGCTTTCTTT. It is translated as CASSAGGEAFF.

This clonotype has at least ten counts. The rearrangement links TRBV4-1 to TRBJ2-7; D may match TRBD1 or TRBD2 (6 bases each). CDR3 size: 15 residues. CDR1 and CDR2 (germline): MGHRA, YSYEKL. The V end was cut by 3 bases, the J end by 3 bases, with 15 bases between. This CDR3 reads CASSHLQGLDYEQYV. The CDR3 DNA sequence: TGCGCCAGCAGCCACCTACAGGGACTGGACTACGAGCAGTACGTC.

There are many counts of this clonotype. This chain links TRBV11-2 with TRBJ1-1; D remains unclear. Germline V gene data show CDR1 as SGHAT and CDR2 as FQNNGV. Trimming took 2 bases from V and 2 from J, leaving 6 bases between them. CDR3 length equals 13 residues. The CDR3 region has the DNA TGTGCCAGCAGCTTAAGGGCCAACACTGAAGCTTTCTTT. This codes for CASSLRANTEAFF.

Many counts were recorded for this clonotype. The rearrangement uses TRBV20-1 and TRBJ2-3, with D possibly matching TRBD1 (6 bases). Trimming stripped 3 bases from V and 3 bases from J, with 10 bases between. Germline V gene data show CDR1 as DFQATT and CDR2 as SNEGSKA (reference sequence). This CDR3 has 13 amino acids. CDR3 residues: CSASKDSTDTQYF. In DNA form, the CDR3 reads TGCAGTGCTAGCAAGGACAGTACAGATACGCAGTATTTT.

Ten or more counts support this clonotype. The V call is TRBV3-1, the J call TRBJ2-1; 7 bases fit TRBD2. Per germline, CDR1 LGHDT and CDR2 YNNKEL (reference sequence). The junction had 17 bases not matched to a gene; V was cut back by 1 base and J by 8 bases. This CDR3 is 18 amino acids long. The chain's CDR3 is CASSQVPHEGLGGDEQFF. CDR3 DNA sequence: TGTGCCAGCAGCCAAGTTCCCCATGAAGGACTGGGAGGGGATGAGCAGTTCTTC.

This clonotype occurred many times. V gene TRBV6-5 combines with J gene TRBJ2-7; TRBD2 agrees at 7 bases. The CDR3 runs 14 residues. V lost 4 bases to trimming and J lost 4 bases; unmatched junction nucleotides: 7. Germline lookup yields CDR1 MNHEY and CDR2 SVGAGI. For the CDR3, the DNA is TGTGCCAGCAGTTCCTCTAGCGGACTTTACGAGCAGTACGTC. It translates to CASSSSSGLYEQYV.

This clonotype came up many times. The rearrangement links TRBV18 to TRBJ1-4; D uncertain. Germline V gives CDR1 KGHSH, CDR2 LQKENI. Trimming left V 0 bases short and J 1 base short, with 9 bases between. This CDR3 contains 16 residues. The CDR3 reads CASSPPWARTNEKLFF. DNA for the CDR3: TGTGCCAGCTCACCACCGTGGGCAAGAACTAATGAAAAACTGTTTTTT.

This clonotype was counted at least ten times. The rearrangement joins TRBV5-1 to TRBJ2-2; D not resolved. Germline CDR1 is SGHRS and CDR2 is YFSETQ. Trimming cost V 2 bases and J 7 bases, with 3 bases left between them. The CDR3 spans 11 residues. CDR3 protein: CASSFVGELFF. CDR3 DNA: TGCGCCAGCAGCTTCGTCGGGGAGCTGTTTTTT.

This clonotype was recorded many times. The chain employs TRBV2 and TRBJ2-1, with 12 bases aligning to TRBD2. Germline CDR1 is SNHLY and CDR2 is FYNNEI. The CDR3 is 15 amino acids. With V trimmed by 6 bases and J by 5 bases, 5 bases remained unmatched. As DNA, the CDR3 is TGTGCCAGCAGGAGACTAGCGGGGGAGAACAATGAGCAGTTCTTC. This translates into CASRRLAGENNEQFF.

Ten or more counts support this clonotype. Here the CDR3 reads CSARETGTGANVLTF. The CDR3 region has the DNA TGCAGTGCTAGAGAGACAGGGACTGGGGCCAACGTCCTGACTTTC. V and J are TRBV20-1 and TRBJ2-6; 7 bases map to TRBD1. Germline V gene data show CDR1 as DFQATT and CDR2 as SNEGSKA (reference sequence). The V segment lost 0 bases and the J segment 2 bases; nucleotides outside the gene matches: 1. CDR3 length: 15 residues.

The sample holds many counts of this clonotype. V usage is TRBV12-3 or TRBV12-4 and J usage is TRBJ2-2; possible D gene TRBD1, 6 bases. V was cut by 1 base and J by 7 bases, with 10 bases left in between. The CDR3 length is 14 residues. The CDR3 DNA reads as TGTGCCAGCAGTTTAGGGCAGGGGAGCGGGGAGCTGTTTTTT. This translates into CASSLGQGSGELFF.